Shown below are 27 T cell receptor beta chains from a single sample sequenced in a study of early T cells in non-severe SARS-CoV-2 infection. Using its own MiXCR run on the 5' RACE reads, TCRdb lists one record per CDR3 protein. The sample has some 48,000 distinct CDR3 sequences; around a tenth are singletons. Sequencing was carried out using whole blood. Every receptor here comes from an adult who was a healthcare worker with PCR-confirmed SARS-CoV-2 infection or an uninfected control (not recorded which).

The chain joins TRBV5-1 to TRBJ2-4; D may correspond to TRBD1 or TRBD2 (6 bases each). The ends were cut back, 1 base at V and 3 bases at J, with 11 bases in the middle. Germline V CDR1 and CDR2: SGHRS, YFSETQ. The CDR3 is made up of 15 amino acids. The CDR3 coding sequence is TGCGCCAGCAGCTTGATTGAGGGGGGCAAAAACATTCAGTACTTC. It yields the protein CASSLIEGGKNIQYF.

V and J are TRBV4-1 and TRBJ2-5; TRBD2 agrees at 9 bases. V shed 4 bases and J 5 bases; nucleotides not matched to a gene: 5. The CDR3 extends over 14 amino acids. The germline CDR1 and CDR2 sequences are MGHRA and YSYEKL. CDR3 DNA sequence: TGCGCCAGCAGCCGCGGGAGGGCCAGGGAGACCCAGTACTTC. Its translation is CASSRGRARETQYF.

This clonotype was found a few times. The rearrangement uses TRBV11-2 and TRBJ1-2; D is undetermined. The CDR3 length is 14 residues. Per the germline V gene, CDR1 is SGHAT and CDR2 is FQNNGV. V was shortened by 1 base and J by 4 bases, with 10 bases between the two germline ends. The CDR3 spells CASSLGMGFYGYTF. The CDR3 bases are TGTGCCAGCAGCTTAGGAATGGGGTTCTATGGCTACACCTTC.

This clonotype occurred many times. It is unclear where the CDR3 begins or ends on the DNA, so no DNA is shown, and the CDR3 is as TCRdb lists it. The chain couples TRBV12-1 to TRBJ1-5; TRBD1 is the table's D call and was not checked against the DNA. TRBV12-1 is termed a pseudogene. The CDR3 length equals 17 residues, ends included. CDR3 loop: CASSWGQGIYSNQPQHF.

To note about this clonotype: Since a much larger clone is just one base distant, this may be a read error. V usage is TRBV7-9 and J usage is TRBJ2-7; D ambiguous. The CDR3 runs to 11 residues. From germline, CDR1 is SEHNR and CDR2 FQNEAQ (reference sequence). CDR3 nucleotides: TGTACCAGCAGCCTAGGAAGGGAGCAGTACTTC. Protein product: CTSSLGREQYF.

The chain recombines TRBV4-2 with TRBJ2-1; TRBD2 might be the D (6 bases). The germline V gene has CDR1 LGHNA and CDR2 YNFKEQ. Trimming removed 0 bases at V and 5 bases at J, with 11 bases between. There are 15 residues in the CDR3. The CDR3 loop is CASSQEGREDNEQFF. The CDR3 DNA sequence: TGTGCCAGCAGCCAAGAGGGGCGGGAAGACAATGAGCAGTTCTTC.

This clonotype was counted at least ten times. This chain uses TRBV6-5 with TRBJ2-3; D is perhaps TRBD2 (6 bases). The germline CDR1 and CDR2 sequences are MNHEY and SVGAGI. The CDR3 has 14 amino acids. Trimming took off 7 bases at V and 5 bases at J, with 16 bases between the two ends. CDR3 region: CASTFGAGGDTQYF. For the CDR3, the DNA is TGTGCCAGCACTTTTGGGGCCGGGGGAGATACGCAGTATTTT.

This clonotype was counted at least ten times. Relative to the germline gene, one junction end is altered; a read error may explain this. DNA of the CDR3: TGTGCCAGCAGTTCCACGGGACTAGCGGGACGCTTC. This codes for CASSSTGLAGRF. The chain has TRBV28 and TRBJ2-7, with 13 bases identical to TRBD2. CDR1 and CDR2 from the germline V gene are MDHEN and SYDVKM. CDR3 length: 12 residues.

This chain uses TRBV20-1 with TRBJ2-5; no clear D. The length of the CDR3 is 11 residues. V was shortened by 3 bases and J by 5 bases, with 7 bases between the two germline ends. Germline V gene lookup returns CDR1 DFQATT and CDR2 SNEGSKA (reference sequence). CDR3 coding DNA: TGCAGTGCTAGTTTCATGGAGACCCAGTACTTC. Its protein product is CSASFMETQYF.

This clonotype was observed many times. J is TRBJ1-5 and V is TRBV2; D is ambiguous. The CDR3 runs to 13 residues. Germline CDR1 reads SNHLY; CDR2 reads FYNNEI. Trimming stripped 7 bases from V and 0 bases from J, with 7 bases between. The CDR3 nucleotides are TGTGCCAGCATGGGTTATAGCAATCAGCCCCAGCATTTT. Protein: CASMGYSNQPQHF.

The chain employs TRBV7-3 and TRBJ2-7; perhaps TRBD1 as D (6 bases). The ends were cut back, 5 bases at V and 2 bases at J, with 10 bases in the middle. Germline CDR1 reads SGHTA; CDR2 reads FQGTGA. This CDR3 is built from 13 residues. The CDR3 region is CASSPGTPYEQYF. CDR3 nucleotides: TGTGCCAGCAGCCCCGGGACACCCTACGAGCAGTACTTC. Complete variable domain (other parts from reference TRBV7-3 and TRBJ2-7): GAGVSQTPSNKVTEKGKYVELRCDPISGHTALYWYRQSLGQGPEFLIYFQGTGAADDSGLPNDRFFAVRPEGSVSTLKIQRTERGDSAVYLCASSPGTPYEQYFGPGTRLTVT.

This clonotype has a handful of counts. The CDR3 spells CASSIGLAGMAQYF. The CDR3 region has the DNA TGTGCCAGCAGTATAGGACTAGCGGGAATGGCGCAGTATTTT. This sequence joins TRBV28 and TRBJ2-3; 12 bases are shared with TRBD2. With 5 bases clipped from V and 10 bases from J, the junction kept 7 bases outside the gene matches. Germline V gene lookup returns CDR1 MDHEN and CDR2 SYDVKM. The length of the CDR3 is 14 residues.

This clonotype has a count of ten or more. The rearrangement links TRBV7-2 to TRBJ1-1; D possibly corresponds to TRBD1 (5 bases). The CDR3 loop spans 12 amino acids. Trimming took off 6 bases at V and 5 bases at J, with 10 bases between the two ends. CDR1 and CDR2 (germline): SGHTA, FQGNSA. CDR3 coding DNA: TGTGCCAGCAGGGGGGGAAGGACTGAAGCTTTCTTT. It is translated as CASRGGRTEAFF. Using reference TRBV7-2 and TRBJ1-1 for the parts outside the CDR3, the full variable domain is GAGVSQSPSNKVTEKGKDVELRCDPISGHTALYWYRQSLGQGLEFLIYFQGNSAPDKSGLPSDRFSAERTGGSVSTLTIQRTQQEDSAVYLCASRGGRTEAFFGQGTRLTVV.

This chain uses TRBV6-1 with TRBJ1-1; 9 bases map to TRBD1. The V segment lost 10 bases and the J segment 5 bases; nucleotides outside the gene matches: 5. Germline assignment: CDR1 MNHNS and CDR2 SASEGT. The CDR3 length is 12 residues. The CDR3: CATQGAGTEAFF. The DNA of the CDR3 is TGTGCCACACAGGGGGCTGGGACTGAAGCTTTCTTT.

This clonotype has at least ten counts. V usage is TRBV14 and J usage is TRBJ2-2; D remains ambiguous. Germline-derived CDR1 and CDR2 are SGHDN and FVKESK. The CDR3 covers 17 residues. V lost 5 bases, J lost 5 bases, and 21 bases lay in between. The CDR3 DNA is TGTGCCAGCAGCTTGGAGCGAACGGCCTCGAGAACCGGGGAGCTGTTTTTT. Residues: CASSLERTASRTGELFF.

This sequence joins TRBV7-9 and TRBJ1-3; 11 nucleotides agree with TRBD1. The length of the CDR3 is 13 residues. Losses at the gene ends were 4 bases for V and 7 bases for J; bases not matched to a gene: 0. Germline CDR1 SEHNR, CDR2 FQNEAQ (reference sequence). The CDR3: CASSWDRGNTIYF. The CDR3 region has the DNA TGTGCCAGCAGCTGGGACAGGGGGAACACCATATATTTT.

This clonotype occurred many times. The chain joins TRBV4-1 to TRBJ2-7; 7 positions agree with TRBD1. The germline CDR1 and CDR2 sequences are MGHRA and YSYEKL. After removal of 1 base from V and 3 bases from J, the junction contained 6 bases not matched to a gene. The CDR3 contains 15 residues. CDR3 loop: CASSQGDRDSYEQYF. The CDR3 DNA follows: TGCGCCAGCAGCCAAGGCGACCGGGACAGCTACGAGCAGTACTTC.

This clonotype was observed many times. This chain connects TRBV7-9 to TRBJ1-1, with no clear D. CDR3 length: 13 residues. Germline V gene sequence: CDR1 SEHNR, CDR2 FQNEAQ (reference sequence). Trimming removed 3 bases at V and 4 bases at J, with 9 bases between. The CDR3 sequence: CASSFLAFTEAFF. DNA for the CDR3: TGTGCCAGCAGCTTTCTGGCGTTCACTGAAGCTTTCTTT.

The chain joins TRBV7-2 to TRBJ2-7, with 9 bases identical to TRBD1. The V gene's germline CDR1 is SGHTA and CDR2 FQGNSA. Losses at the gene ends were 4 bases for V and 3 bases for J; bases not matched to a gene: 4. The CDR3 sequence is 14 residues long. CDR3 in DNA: TGTGCCAGCAGCTCGGGACAGGGAGGCTACGAGCAGTACTTC. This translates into CASSSGQGGYEQYF.

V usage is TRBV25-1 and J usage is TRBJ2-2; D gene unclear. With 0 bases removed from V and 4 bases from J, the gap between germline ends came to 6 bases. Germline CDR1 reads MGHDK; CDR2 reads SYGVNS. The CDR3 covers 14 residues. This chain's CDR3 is CASSEYRVTGELFF. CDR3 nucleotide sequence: TGTGCCAGCAGTGAATATAGGGTCACCGGGGAGCTGTTTTTT.

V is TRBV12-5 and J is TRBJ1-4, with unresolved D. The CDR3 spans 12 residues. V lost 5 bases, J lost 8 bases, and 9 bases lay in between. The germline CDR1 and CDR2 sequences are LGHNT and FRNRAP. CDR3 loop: CASGPRVEKLFF. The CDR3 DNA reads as TGTGCTAGTGGTCCCCGGGTGGAAAAACTGTTTTTT. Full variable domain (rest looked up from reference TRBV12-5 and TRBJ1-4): DARVTQTPRHKVTEMGQEVTMRCQPILGHNTVFWYRQTMMQGLELLAYFRNRAPLDDSGMPKDRFSAEMPDATLATLKIQPSEPRDSAVYFCASGPRVEKLFFGSGTQLSVL.

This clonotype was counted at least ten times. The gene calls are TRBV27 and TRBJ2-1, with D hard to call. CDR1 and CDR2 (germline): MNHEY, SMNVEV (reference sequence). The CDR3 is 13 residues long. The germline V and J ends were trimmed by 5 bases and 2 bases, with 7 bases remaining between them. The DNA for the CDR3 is TGTGCCAGCAGTCCCGAGGCCTACAATGAGCAGTTCTTC. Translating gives CASSPEAYNEQFF.

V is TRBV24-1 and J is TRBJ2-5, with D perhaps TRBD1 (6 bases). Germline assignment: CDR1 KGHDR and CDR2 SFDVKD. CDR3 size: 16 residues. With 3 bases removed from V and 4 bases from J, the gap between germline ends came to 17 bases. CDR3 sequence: CATSDTGTPPGETQYF. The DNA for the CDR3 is TGTGCCACCAGTGATACCGGGACACCCCCCGGAGAGACCCAGTACTTC.

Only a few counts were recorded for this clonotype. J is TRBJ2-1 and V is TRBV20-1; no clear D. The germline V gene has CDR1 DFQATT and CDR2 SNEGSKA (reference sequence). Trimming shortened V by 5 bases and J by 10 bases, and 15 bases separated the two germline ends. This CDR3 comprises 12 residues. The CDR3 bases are TGCAGTGCTCCGCGATCCTTAGGCGAGCAGTTCTTC. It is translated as CSAPRSLGEQFF.

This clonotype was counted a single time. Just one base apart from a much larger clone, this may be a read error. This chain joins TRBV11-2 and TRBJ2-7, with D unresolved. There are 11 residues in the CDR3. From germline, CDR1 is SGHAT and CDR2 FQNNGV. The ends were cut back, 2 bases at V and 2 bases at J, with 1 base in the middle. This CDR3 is CASSLPYEQYF. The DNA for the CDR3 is TGTGCCAGCAGCTTACCCTACGAGCAGTACTTC.

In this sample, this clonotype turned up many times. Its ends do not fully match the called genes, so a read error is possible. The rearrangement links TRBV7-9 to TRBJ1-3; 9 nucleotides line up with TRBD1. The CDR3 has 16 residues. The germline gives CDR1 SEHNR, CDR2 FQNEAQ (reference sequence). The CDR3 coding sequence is TGTGCCAGCAGCTCCCTGGACAGGGGCTCTGAAAACACCATATATTTT. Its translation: CASSSLDRGSENTIYF.

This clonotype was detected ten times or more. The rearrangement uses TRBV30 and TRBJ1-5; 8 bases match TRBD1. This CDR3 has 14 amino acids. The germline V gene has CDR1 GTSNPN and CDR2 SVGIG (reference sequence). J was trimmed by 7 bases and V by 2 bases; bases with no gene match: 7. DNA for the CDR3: TGTGCCTGGAGTTCGCCACAGGGGGACCAGCCCCAGCATTTT. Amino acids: CAWSSPQGDQPQHF.